One sample yielded the 15 T cell receptor beta chains listed below, sequenced in a study of response to subunit inactivated influenza vaccine. MiXCR was run by TCRdb on the RT-PCR reads, yielding one entry per CDR3 protein. The data show hundreds of thousands of distinct CDR3 sequences, 16% seen once. The material was CD4+ T cells sorted from PBMCs, obtained less than 30 months after vaccination. These receptors were taken from a man between 50 and 69 years old who received an inactivated influenza vaccine.

This clonotype has more than one count but fewer than ten. V is TRBV2 and J is TRBJ2-7; weak D call: TRBD2 (5 bases). In germline, CDR1 is SNHLY, CDR2 FYNNEI. V was trimmed by 6 bases and J by 7 bases, leaving 13 bases between them. The CDR3 extends over 12 amino acids. CDR3 in DNA: TGTGCCAGCAGGGACTCGCTTCGGGAGCAGTACTTC. Encoded protein: CASRDSLREQYF.

This chain connects TRBV6-2 or TRBV6-3 to TRBJ2-1; 7 bases align to TRBD1. V shed 6 bases and J 2 bases; nucleotides not matched to a gene: 7. The CDR3 is 15 residues long. Germline V gene lookup returns CDR1 MNHEY and CDR2 SVGEGT. CDR3 amino acids: CASRYDRAPYNEQFF. CDR3 coding DNA: TGTGCCAGCAGATATGACAGGGCGCCCTACAATGAGCAGTTCTTC.

The gene calls are TRBV3-1 and TRBJ2-1; possibly TRBD1 for D (6 bases). The CDR3 contains 14 residues. The V end was cut by 0 bases, the J end by 9 bases, with 12 bases between. Germline assignment: CDR1 LGHDT and CDR2 YNNKEL (reference sequence). The CDR3 loop is CASSQEQGWPEQFF. CDR3 DNA sequence: TGTGCCAGCAGCCAAGAACAGGGATGGCCTGAGCAGTTCTTC.

This CDR3 is CASSQEYLLWTSGRAGELFF. The CDR3 nucleotides read TGCGCCAGCAGCCAAGAGTATCTACTGTGGACTAGCGGGAGGGCCGGGGAGCTGTTTTTT. The chain links TRBV4-3 to TRBJ2-2, with 15 positions matching TRBD2. Germline lookup yields CDR1 LGHNA and CDR2 YSLEER. Germline trimming cut 0 bases from V and 6 bases from J; bases unmatched to any gene: 11. The CDR3 spans 20 residues.

The table lists this clonotype with many counts. The rearrangement links TRBV24-1 to TRBJ1-2; 8 positions agree with TRBD1. The CDR3 runs to 16 residues. CDR1 and CDR2 from the germline V gene are KGHDR and SFDVKD. V was clipped by 4 bases and J by 1 base; unmatched bases: 7. This CDR3 reads CATSEPTGGGNYGYTF. The CDR3 DNA sequence: TGTGCCACCAGTGAGCCAACAGGGGGAGGTAACTATGGCTACACCTTC.

This clonotype was seen a few times. V is TRBV7-2 and J is TRBJ1-5; 9 positions match TRBD1. This CDR3 contains 14 residues. CDR1 SGHTA and CDR2 FQGNSA come from the germline V gene. J lost 4 bases, V lost 9 bases, and 7 bases had no gene match. CDR3 in amino acids: CARDRGWKNQPQHF. The CDR3 coding sequence is TGTGCCAGGGACAGGGGATGGAAAAATCAGCCCCAGCATTTT.

This clonotype has just a few counts. The chain recombines TRBV11-2 with TRBJ2-5; 7 positions agree with TRBD1. CDR1 SGHAT and CDR2 FQNNGV come from the germline V gene. Unmatched junction bases numbered 11, after V lost 0 bases and J lost 7 bases. The CDR3 totals 16 residues. CDR3 in amino acids: CASSLDLRQGRGTQYF. The CDR3 nucleotides are TGTGCCAGCAGCTTAGATCTCCGACAGGGTCGGGGGACCCAGTACTTC.

This clonotype appeared a few times. The chain combines TRBV29-1 with TRBJ2-1, with 9 bases matching TRBD2. The CDR3 runs to 14 residues. V lost 2 bases to trimming and J lost 3 bases; unmatched junction nucleotides: 2. CDR1 is SQVTM, CDR2 ANQGSEA, per germline. In nucleotides, the CDR3 is TGCAGCGTTGAACTAGCGGGGTTCTACAATGAGCAGTTCTTC. Encoded protein: CSVELAGFYNEQFF.

This clonotype was seen repeatedly, ten times or more. The chain employs TRBV6-2 or TRBV6-3 and TRBJ2-5, with D unclear. Trimming removed 5 bases at V and 5 bases at J, with 15 bases between. Per the germline V gene, CDR1 is MNHEY and CDR2 is SVGEGT. The CDR3 contains 14 residues. CDR3 amino acids: CASSPRARSETQYF. DNA of the CDR3: TGTGCCAGCAGTCCCCGGGCCCGCTCGGAGACCCAGTACTTC.

V is TRBV27 and J is TRBJ2-7, with TRBD2 identical over 7 bases. This CDR3 contains 16 residues. J gave up 3 bases and V 6 bases, and 14 bases lay outside the gene matches. The germline gives CDR1 MNHEY, CDR2 SMNVEV (reference sequence). This CDR3 reads CASSPSPGRGYYEQYF. Written as DNA, the CDR3 is TGTGCCAGCAGCCCCTCGCCCGGGCGGGGGTACTACGAGCAGTACTTC.

This clonotype was observed many times. The gene calls are TRBV5-6 and TRBJ2-3; the D is unclear. The length of the CDR3 is 11 residues. Germline CDR1 reads SGHDT; CDR2 reads YYEEEE. Trimming shortened V by 0 bases and J by 5 bases, and 1 base separated the two germline ends. The CDR3, as DNA: TGTGCCAGCAGCTTGGTAGATACGCAGTATTTT. It is translated as CASSLVDTQYF.

This sequence joins TRBV2 and TRBJ1-6; D remains unclear. Trimming took off 6 bases at V and 9 bases at J, with 15 bases between the two ends. CDR1 SNHLY and CDR2 FYNNEI come from the germline V gene. This CDR3 is built from 14 residues. The DNA of the CDR3 is TGTGCCAGCAGGGCAGAAATGGAAGGTTCACCCCTCCACTTT. Translating gives CASRAEMEGSPLHF.

The sample holds a few counts of this clonotype. The chain couples TRBV11-2 to TRBJ2-3; D not certain. V gave up 2 bases and J gave up 7 bases, with 10 bases separating them. Germline V CDR1 and CDR2: SGHAT, FQNNGV. This CDR3 spans 13 amino acids. The CDR3: CASSLSHDYTQYF. The CDR3 nucleotides read TGTGCCAGCAGCTTAAGTCACGATTATACGCAGTATTTT.

As for this clonotype: Germline is not matched at one junction end, which may reflect a read error. The rearrangement joins TRBV20-1 to TRBJ2-3, with 9 bases fitting TRBD2. Per germline, CDR1 DFQATT and CDR2 SNEGSKA (reference sequence). This CDR3 has 14 amino acids. CDR3 in amino acids: CSATGSGGTHTQYF. The CDR3 DNA follows: TGCAGTGCCACGGGTAGCGGGGGCACACATACGCAGTATTTT.

The table lists this clonotype with a few counts. The V gene is TRBV7-9, the J gene TRBJ2-5; TRBD2 might be the D (5 bases). This CDR3 is 16 amino acids long. Germline V gives CDR1 SEHNR, CDR2 FQNEAQ (reference sequence). Trimming stripped 3 bases from V and 4 bases from J, with 18 bases between. The chain's CDR3 is CASSFNQDFLGETQYF. The CDR3 region has the DNA TGTGCCAGCAGCTTTAATCAGGACTTCCTTGGAGAGACCCAGTACTTC.